Following are 30 T cell receptor beta chains from one sample sequenced in a study of T cell changes during pregnancy in multiple sclerosis. Assay used: immunoSEQ multiplex PCR; TCRdb lists only in-frame clones, some missing. The sample lists about 40,000 clones, around 94% seen once, with over 1.5% in the top ten. Sequences were derived from peripheral blood, sampled in the third trimester of pregnancy. Source of these receptors: a female donor with multiple sclerosis, enrolled in a pregnancy study.

The chain carries TRBV4-3 and TRBJ2-1; 11 bases align to TRBD2. The CDR3 has 18 residues. Losses at the gene ends were 0 bases for V and 3 bases for J; bases not matched to a gene: 7. Germline V lookup: CDR1 LGHNA, CDR2 YSLEER. The CDR3 DNA reads as TGCGCCAGCAGCCAAGATAACTCGCTAGCGGGGGGCTACAATGAGCAGTTCTTC. Translated: CASSQDNSLAGGYNEQFF.

V and J are TRBV4-1 and TRBJ2-2; a possible D gene is TRBD1 (6 bases). CDR3 length: 14 residues. Trimming shortened V by 3 bases and J by 4 bases, and 9 bases separated the two germline ends. Germline CDR1 reads MGHRA; CDR2 reads YSYEKL. The DNA for the CDR3 is TGCGCCAGCAGCCAGGGGGCGCCCACCGGGGAGCTGTTTTTT. As protein: CASSQGAPTGELFF.

The V and J genes are TRBV10-1 and TRBJ2-7; 12 positions match TRBD2. The V gene end was trimmed by 10 bases and the J gene end by 0 bases; junction bases not matched to a gene: 7. The CDR3 totals 15 residues. The germline CDR1 and CDR2 sequences are WNHNN and SYGVQD (reference sequence). CDR3 loop: CATRLAGESSYEQYF. CDR3 nucleotide sequence: TGCGCCACCCGACTAGCGGGGGAGAGCTCCTACGAGCAGTACTTC.

This clone was recorded once. V is TRBV4-3 and J is TRBJ1-1; possibly TRBD1 for D (5 bases). Trimming cost V 3 bases and J 6 bases, with 17 bases left between them. The V gene's germline CDR1 is LGHNA and CDR2 YSLEER. The CDR3 is 15 amino acids. The CDR3 is CASSQPGRGNAEAFF. CDR3 bases: TGCGCCAGCAGCCAGCCTGGGAGGGGCAACGCTGAAGCTTTCTTT.

The chain couples TRBV11-1 to TRBJ2-7; D unresolved. The V and J ends lost 4 bases and 6 bases respectively, with 13 bases between them. This CDR3 is 13 amino acids long. Germline assignment: CDR1 SGHAT and CDR2 FQDESV (reference sequence). The CDR3 coding sequence is TGTGCCAGCAGCTCATTCACTTTTGGCGAGCAGTACTTC. Translation: CASSSFTFGEQYF.

The V call is TRBV7-9, the J call TRBJ1-2, with 7 bases lining up with TRBD1. V shed 5 bases, J shed 4 bases, and the junction held 13 bases outside the gene matches. Germline CDR1 reads SEHNR; CDR2 reads FQNEAQ (reference sequence). The CDR3 has 16 amino acids. The CDR3 protein is CASSPPTGAYIYGYTF. CDR3 nucleotide sequence: TGTGCCAGCAGCCCCCCCACAGGGGCCTATATCTATGGCTACACCTTC.

The rearrangement links TRBV7-9 to TRBJ1-2; the match to TRBD1 covers 8 bases. Germline V gives CDR1 SEHNR, CDR2 FQNEAQ (reference sequence). The CDR3 extends over 15 amino acids. Trimming cost V 4 bases and J 5 bases; bases outside gene matches: 9. CDR3 in amino acids: CASSSGQGRGYGYTF. The CDR3 bases are TGTGCCAGCAGCTCAGGACAGGGCCGGGGATATGGCTACACCTTC.

The chain employs TRBV15 and TRBJ1-1; the D gene is possibly TRBD1 (5 bases). With 2 bases removed from V and 0 bases from J, the gap between germline ends came to 10 bases. CDR3 length: 15 residues. Germline V CDR1 and CDR2: LNHNV, YYDKDF (reference sequence). DNA for the CDR3: TGTGCCACCAGCAGACCGACAGCAATGAACACTGAAGCTTTCTTT. Translated, it gives CATSRPTAMNTEAFF.

The chain carries TRBV9 and TRBJ2-1, with 11 bases lining up with TRBD2. Germline CDR1 SGDLS, CDR2 YYNGEE. V lost 0 bases, J lost 7 bases, and 3 bases stayed unmatched. CDR3 size: 15 residues. CDR3 coding DNA: TGTGCCAGCAGCGTAGGCCTAGCGGGGGGAAATGAGCAGTTCTTC. It is translated as CASSVGLAGGNEQFF.

The rearrangement joins TRBV6-5 to TRBJ1-1; D may be TRBD1 (5 bases). Trimming stripped 6 bases from V and 1 base from J, with 12 bases between. This CDR3 has 14 residues. Germline lookup yields CDR1 MNHEY and CDR2 SVGAGI. In DNA, the CDR3 is TGTGCCAGCAGATCAGGGTTAGGGAACACTGAAGCTTTCTTT. It yields the protein CASRSGLGNTEAFF.

The chain uses TRBV6-6 and TRBJ1-5; the D gene is possibly TRBD1 (6 bases). Germline lookup yields CDR1 MNHNY and CDR2 SVGAGI (reference sequence). Trimming took off 4 bases at V and 4 bases at J, with 17 bases between the two ends. CDR3 length: 16 amino acids. In nucleotides, the CDR3 is TGTGCCAGCAGTTCCCCGCGACGGGGGGCAAATCAGCCCCAGCATTTT. The encoded protein is CASSSPRRGANQPQHF.

The chain joins TRBV5-8 to TRBJ2-5; the match to TRBD1 covers 10 bases. This CDR3 comprises 17 residues. Per the germline V gene, CDR1 is SGHTS and CDR2 is YDEGEE. V trimming: 3 bases; J trimming: 4 bases; junction bases outside the gene matches: 12. As DNA, the CDR3 is TGTGCCAGCAGCTCGACAGGGGGCGGAATTTTTGGAGAGACCCAGTACTTC. The encoded protein is CASSSTGGGIFGETQYF.

The CDR3 DNA follows: TGTGCCAGCAGCTTACAGGGATTACTTTACGAGCAGTACTTC. It specifies CASSLQGLLYEQYF. The chain is built from TRBV7-2 and TRBJ2-7; perhaps TRBD1 as D (5 bases). CDR3 length: 14 amino acids. Between the trimmed V and J ends, which lost 2 bases and 4 bases, there was a span of 12 bases. The germline V gene encodes CDR1 SGHTA and CDR2 FQGNSA. Based on the CDR3 plus reference TRBV7-2 and TRBJ2-7, the full variable domain is GAGVSQSPSNKVTEKGKDVELRCDPISGHTALYWYRQSLGQGLEFLIYFQGNSAPDKSGLPSDRFSAERTGGSVSTLTIQRTQQEDSAVYLCASSLQGLLYEQYFGPGTRLTVT.

The chain links TRBV7-8 to TRBJ2-3, with 8 bases matching TRBD1. Trimming cost V 5 bases and J 5 bases; bases outside gene matches: 9. The CDR3 runs 15 residues. Germline CDR1 reads SGHVS; CDR2 reads FQNEAQ. In nucleotides, the CDR3 is TGTGCCAGCAGCGCCCACAGGGGGATTAAAGATACGCAGTATTTT. Protein sequence: CASSAHRGIKDTQYF.

The J gene is TRBJ1-4, the V gene TRBV6-5; tentatively, D is TRBD1 (5 bases). V lost 7 bases and J 8 bases, leaving 17 bases between the germline ends. CDR3 size: 14 residues. From germline, CDR1 is MNHEY and CDR2 SVGAGI. In nucleotides, the CDR3 is TGTGCCAGCAATAAACGGCAGGGAGGAGAAAAACTGTTTTTT. Translated: CASNKRQGGEKLFF.

The rearrangement joins TRBV7-8 to TRBJ1-2; 10 bases are shared with TRBD1. J gave up 8 bases and V 3 bases, and 6 bases lay outside the gene matches. The germline V gene has CDR1 SGHVS and CDR2 FQNEAQ. This CDR3 comprises 14 residues. The CDR3 DNA follows: TGTGCCAGCAGCTTCACGGGACAGGGGACAGGCTACACCTTC. Translation: CASSFTGQGTGYTF.

V is TRBV4-3 and J is TRBJ2-3; TRBD2 matches 8 bases. Unmatched junction bases numbered 12, after V lost 4 bases and J lost 0 bases. CDR1 and CDR2 from the germline V gene are LGHNA and YSLEER. This CDR3 contains 18 residues. The CDR3 sequence: CASSPRSGGGSSTDTQYF. The CDR3 DNA reads as TGCGCCAGCAGCCCCCGGTCGGGGGGGGGATCTAGCACAGATACGCAGTATTTT.

This chain connects TRBV4-3 to TRBJ1-4, with D unresolved. Germline CDR1 and CDR2: LGHNA and YSLEER. Trimming took 1 base from V and 3 from J, leaving 6 bases between them. The CDR3 is 14 amino acids. DNA of the CDR3: TGCGCCAGCAGCCAAGGACGGGCTAATGAAAAACTGTTTTTT. Its translation: CASSQGRANEKLFF.

This clone has only one observation. V is TRBV28 and J is TRBJ2-3; 9 bases line up with TRBD2. Germline V gene data show CDR1 as MDHEN and CDR2 as SYDVKM. V was pared by 3 bases and J by 2 bases, with 3 bases of the junction left unmatched. The CDR3 runs to 15 residues. Here the CDR3 DNA reads TGTGCCAGCAGTTTTAGCGGGAGTATCACAGATACGCAGTATTTT. This codes for CASSFSGSITDTQYF.

The gene calls are TRBV6-1 and TRBJ1-2; 9 positions match TRBD1. In germline, CDR1 is MNHNS, CDR2 SASEGT. V trimming: 3 bases; J trimming: 7 bases; junction bases outside the gene matches: 6. CDR3 length equals 14 residues. The chain's CDR3 is CASSERDREGGYTF. CDR3 coding DNA: TGTGCCAGCAGTGAGCGGGACAGGGAGGGTGGCTACACCTTC.

The chain combines TRBV4-3 with TRBJ2-5; no definite D call. The CDR3 covers 15 residues. Germline lookup yields CDR1 LGHNA and CDR2 YSLEER. Trimming removed 3 bases from V and 1 base from J, with 12 bases in between. The CDR3 DNA follows: TGCGCCAGCAGCCAGAGTTGGTCGTTCCAAGAGACCCAGTACTTC. Translated: CASSQSWSFQETQYF.

The chain is built from TRBV4-1 and TRBJ1-1; unclear D gene. Germline V gene sequence: CDR1 MGHRA, CDR2 YSYEKL. CDR3 length: 15 amino acids. Between the trimmed V and J ends, which lost 3 bases and 10 bases, there was a span of 21 bases. The CDR3 nucleotides are TGCGCCAGCAGCCACTTCCGCGGGCAAATCACCGGAGCTTTCTTT. Translated, it gives CASSHFRGQITGAFF.

This chain uses TRBV6-5 with TRBJ1-1; no reliable D call. V was cut by 6 bases and J by 0 bases, with 5 bases left in between. This CDR3 is 12 amino acids long. The germline gives CDR1 MNHEY, CDR2 SVGAGI. This chain's CDR3 is CASRALNTEAFF. The CDR3 nucleotides read TGTGCCAGCAGAGCCCTGAACACTGAAGCTTTCTTT.

The chain recombines TRBV30 with TRBJ2-7; 10 bases are shared with TRBD1. Germline V CDR1 and CDR2: GTSNPN, SVGIG (reference sequence). This CDR3 spans 17 amino acids. The V segment lost 3 bases and the J segment 5 bases; nucleotides outside the gene matches: 16. The CDR3 spells CAWSSTGGLLPADEQYF. In DNA form, the CDR3 reads TGTGCCTGGAGCTCGACAGGGGGCTTACTCCCTGCGGACGAGCAGTACTTC. The complete variable domain, with remaining parts taken from reference TRBV30 and TRBJ2-7, reads SQTIHQWPATLVQPVGSPLSLECTVEGTSNPNLYWYRQAAGRGLQLLFYSVGIGQISSEVPQNLSASRPQDRQFILSSKKLLLSDSGFYLCAWSSTGGLLPADEQYFGPGTRLTVT.

The chain combines TRBV5-4 with TRBJ1-1, with 9 bases that match TRBD1. The germline V gene encodes CDR1 SGHNT and CDR2 YYREEE (reference sequence). V was pared by 4 bases and J by 2 bases, with 9 bases of the junction left unmatched. CDR3 length: 16 residues. The CDR3: CASSPMTGGINTEAFF. CDR3 nucleotides: TGTGCCAGCAGCCCGATGACAGGGGGGATAAACACTGAAGCTTTCTTT.

The V call is TRBV2, the J call TRBJ2-3; weak D call: TRBD1 (5 bases). Trimming took 6 bases from V and 2 from J, leaving 12 bases between them. The CDR3 is 14 residues long. Germline loops: CDR1 SNHLY, CDR2 FYNNEI. The CDR3 sequence is CASRPGPNTDTQYF. DNA for the CDR3: TGTGCCAGCAGGCCAGGGCCGAACACAGATACGCAGTATTTT.

V and J are TRBV27 and TRBJ2-1, with TRBD1 matching 11 bases. The CDR3 totals 15 residues. The J segment lost 4 bases and the V segment lost 6 bases, leaving 5 bases of the junction unmatched. Germline CDR1 MNHEY, CDR2 SMNVEV (reference sequence). The CDR3 DNA reads TGTGCCAGCAGCCCCGGGACAGGGGGGTACAATGAGCAGTTCTTC. It yields the protein CASSPGTGGYNEQFF.

CDR3 nucleotides: TGCAGCGTGGTCGGAGGGACAGGGGTGAACCCAGATACGCAGTATTTT. Protein sequence: CSVVGGTGVNPDTQYF. The chain couples TRBV29-1 to TRBJ2-3, with 10 nucleotides matching TRBD1. The germline V gene encodes CDR1 SQVTM and CDR2 ANQGSEA. Germline trimming cut 6 bases from V and 4 bases from J; bases unmatched to any gene: 13. The CDR3 is 16 residues long.

The chain couples TRBV14 to TRBJ1-2, with 7 nucleotides matching TRBD1. The CDR3 sequence is 15 residues long. Losses at the gene ends were 4 bases for V and 5 bases for J; bases not matched to a gene: 10. Germline CDR1 is SGHDN and CDR2 is FVKESK. For the CDR3, the DNA is TGTGCCAGCAGCCCAATCGGGGACAGAACTTATGGCTACACCTTC. Amino acids: CASSPIGDRTYGYTF.

J is TRBJ1-6 and V is TRBV2; D gene uncertain. CDR3 size: 15 residues. The V gene's germline CDR1 is SNHLY and CDR2 FYNNEI. V lost 4 bases to trimming and J lost 8 bases, with 15 bases between them. CDR3 protein: CASSVLGDGYSPLHF. Written as DNA, the CDR3 is TGTGCCAGCAGTGTGTTAGGAGACGGATATTCACCCCTCCACTTT.